Listed below are T cell receptor beta chains from one sample, sequenced in a study of blood T cell repertoires in COVID-19. Libraries were prepared by immunoSEQ multiplex PCR; TCRdb keeps only in-frame clonotypes and omits some of them. The repertoire holds approximately 230,000 clones, about 91% seen once, with around 6.3% in the top ten. The specimen was peripheral blood. The receptor set was obtained from a woman aged 30 to 39 with COVID-19, enrolled during active disease. Each CDR3 is given with its conserved first and last residue. A D gene is named only where the DNA matches it firmly. The listing skips clone size in some rows; elsewhere it reads once, few, many or a size class.

cdr3_nt: TGCGCCAGCTCCGCGGGGCTAAGCACAGATACGCAGTATTTT
cdr3_aa: CASSAGLSTDTQYF
j_call: TRBJ2-3
cdr3_length: 14
d_call: NA
v_call: TRBV5-1
clone_size: NA

cdr3_nt: TGTGCCAGCAGCGGAAGGACAGGGTTTTTGTACTTC
cdr3_aa: CASSGRTGFLYF
j_call: TRBJ2-4
cdr3_length: 12
d_call: TRBD1
v_call: TRBV11-3
clone_size: NA

cdr3_nt: TGTGCCAGCAGTTACGGGACAGGGCGCACTGAAGCTTTCTTT
cdr3_aa: CASSYGTGRTEAFF
j_call: TRBJ1-1
cdr3_length: 14
d_call: TRBD1
v_call: TRBV6-5
clone_size: once

cdr3_nt: TGTGCCAGCTCACCACTGTCACAGGGTGGTACAACTAATGAAAAACTGTTTTTT
cdr3_aa: CASSPLSQGGTTNEKLFF
j_call: TRBJ1-4
cdr3_length: 18
d_call: NA
v_call: TRBV18
clone_size: NA

cdr3_nt: TGTGCCAGCAGCGTAGGGTCTAGCGGGGGGTACAATGAGCAGTTCTTC
cdr3_aa: CASSVGSSGGYNEQFF
j_call: TRBJ2-1
cdr3_length: 16
d_call: TRBD2
v_call: TRBV9
clone_size: NA

cdr3_nt: TGTGCCAGCAGCGGAAAGGGACTAGGGCCAACCGGGGAGCTGTTTTTT
cdr3_aa: CASSGKGLGPTGELFF
j_call: TRBJ2-2
cdr3_length: 16
d_call: TRBD2
v_call: TRBV5-4
clone_size: NA

cdr3_nt: TGTGCCAGCAGCTGGGGACAGGTCCCCGAGCAGTACTTC
cdr3_aa: CASSWGQVPEQYF
j_call: TRBJ2-7
cdr3_length: 13
d_call: TRBD1
v_call: TRBV7-2
clone_size: NA

cdr3_nt: TGTGCCAGCAGCTTCGGGACTAGCTTTCGAGCCGAGCAGTACTTC
cdr3_aa: CASSFGTSFRAEQYF
j_call: TRBJ2-7
cdr3_length: 15
d_call: TRBD2
v_call: TRBV7-9
clone_size: once

cdr3_nt: TGTGCCAGCAGCTTAGGGAGCTCTGGGGCCAACGTCCTGACTTTC
cdr3_aa: CASSLGSSGANVLTF
j_call: TRBJ2-6
cdr3_length: 15
d_call: NA
v_call: TRBV7-2
clone_size: once

cdr3_nt: TGCGCCAGCAGCCAAGAGGCCCGAGAGACCCAGTACTTC
cdr3_aa: CASSQEARETQYF
j_call: TRBJ2-5
cdr3_length: 13
d_call: NA
v_call: TRBV4-1
clone_size: NA

cdr3_nt: TGTGCCAGCAGCTTATATGGCGGGGGGGCTTACGAGCAGTACTTC
cdr3_aa: CASSLYGGGAYEQYF
j_call: TRBJ2-7
cdr3_length: 15
d_call: TRBD2
v_call: TRBV11-2
clone_size: NA

cdr3_nt: TGTGCCAGCCGCCGTAGCATCGCCTCCTACAATGAGCAGTTCTTC
cdr3_aa: CASRRSIASYNEQFF
j_call: TRBJ2-1
cdr3_length: 15
d_call: NA
v_call: TRBV25-1
clone_size: NA

cdr3_nt: TGTGCCACCAGTGATTTGGCGGGACAGGTGGAGACCCAGTACTTC
cdr3_aa: CATSDLAGQVETQYF
j_call: TRBJ2-5
cdr3_length: 15
d_call: TRBD1
v_call: TRBV24-1
clone_size: NA

cdr3_nt: TGTGCCAGCAGCTCTCCGGGACAGATTAATTCACCCCTCCACTTT
cdr3_aa: CASSSPGQINSPLHF
j_call: TRBJ1-6
cdr3_length: 15
d_call: TRBD1
v_call: TRBV7-2
clone_size: NA

cdr3_nt: TGTGCCAGCAGCCAAGAGCTGGGACCGGGGGGGGATGAGCAGTTCTTC
cdr3_aa: CASSQELGPGGDEQFF
j_call: TRBJ2-1
cdr3_length: 16
d_call: TRBD2
v_call: TRBV4-2
clone_size: NA

cdr3_nt: TGTGCCAGCAGCCAGAACAGGGGCGGGAATGAGCAGTTCTTC
cdr3_aa: CASSQNRGGNEQFF
j_call: TRBJ2-1
cdr3_length: 14
d_call: TRBD1
v_call: TRBV11-2
clone_size: NA

cdr3_nt: TGTGCCAGCAGCTCGCGGACTAGCGGAAGACTCTACGAGCAGTACTTC
cdr3_aa: CASSSRTSGRLYEQYF
j_call: TRBJ2-7
cdr3_length: 16
d_call: TRBD2
v_call: TRBV5-4
clone_size: NA

cdr3_nt: TGTGCCAGCAGTTCACAGGGGGCGAGGTACAATGAGCAGTTCTTC
cdr3_aa: CASSSQGARYNEQFF
j_call: TRBJ2-1
cdr3_length: 15
d_call: TRBD1
v_call: TRBV28
clone_size: NA

cdr3_nt: TGTGCCAGCAGCTTAGGGTGGGAGTATGGCTACACCTTC
cdr3_aa: CASSLGWEYGYTF
j_call: TRBJ1-2
cdr3_length: 13
d_call: NA
v_call: TRBV7-2
clone_size: NA

cdr3_nt: TGTGCCAGCAGCGACGACACAAGGACAGGGGTCCACAATGAGCAGTTCTTC
cdr3_aa: CASSDDTRTGVHNEQFF
j_call: TRBJ2-1
cdr3_length: 17
d_call: NA
v_call: TRBV21-1
clone_size: once

cdr3_nt: TGCGCCAGCAGCTTTGGACTAGCGGGGCCAGCGAACACCGGGGAGCTGTTTTTT
cdr3_aa: CASSFGLAGPANTGELFF
j_call: TRBJ2-2
cdr3_length: 18
d_call: TRBD2
v_call: TRBV5-1
clone_size: NA

cdr3_nt: TGTGCCAGCAGTTTATGGTCAGTGAACACCGGGGAGCTGTTTTTT
cdr3_aa: CASSLWSVNTGELFF
j_call: TRBJ2-2
cdr3_length: 15
d_call: NA
v_call: TRBV28
clone_size: NA

cdr3_nt: TGTGCCAGCAGCGTAGCTGGGGACTACACAGATACGCAGTATTTT
cdr3_aa: CASSVAGDYTDTQYF
j_call: TRBJ2-3
cdr3_length: 15
d_call: TRBD2
v_call: TRBV9
clone_size: NA

cdr3_nt: TGTGCCACCAGCAGAGATCGAGCAGATACGCAGTATTTT
cdr3_aa: CATSRDRADTQYF
j_call: TRBJ2-3
cdr3_length: 13
d_call: NA
v_call: TRBV15
clone_size: NA

cdr3_nt: TGTGCCAGCAGCCTCGGACAGGGGGGCCAAGAGACCCAGTACTTC
cdr3_aa: CASSLGQGGQETQYF
j_call: TRBJ2-5
cdr3_length: 15
d_call: TRBD1
v_call: TRBV6-6
clone_size: NA

cdr3_nt: TGTGCCAGTAGTATCAGGACTAGAGGGCGGGGAAGGGATACCAACCAAGAGACCCAGTACTTC
cdr3_aa: CASSIRTRGRGRDTNQETQYF
j_call: TRBJ2-5
cdr3_length: 21
d_call: TRBD2
v_call: TRBV19
clone_size: NA

cdr3_nt: TGTGCCAGCAGCCGGAATGAAAAACTGTTTTTT
cdr3_aa: CASSRNEKLFF
j_call: TRBJ1-4
cdr3_length: 11
d_call: NA
v_call: TRBV7-9
clone_size: NA

cdr3_nt: TGTGCCAGCAGTTTGCGGGGGGGCGCGGGTTACGAGCAGTACTTC
cdr3_aa: CASSLRGGAGYEQYF
j_call: TRBJ2-7
cdr3_length: 15
d_call: TRBD2
v_call: TRBV28
clone_size: NA

cdr3_nt: TGTGCCAGTAGTATAGTTGGCCAGCCCCAGCATTTT
cdr3_aa: CASSIVGQPQHF
j_call: TRBJ1-5
cdr3_length: 12
d_call: NA
v_call: TRBV19
clone_size: NA